The 17 T cell receptor beta chains listed next were all sequenced from one sample in a study of cytomegalovirus exposure and HLA in healthy donors. The study ran its PCR with 60 Vbeta and 13 Jbeta primers. Using immunoSEQ multiplex PCR, the repertoire was profiled, and TCRdb retains in-frame clones only, with some absent. Among about 100,000 clones listed, 78% were seen once. The specimen sequenced was PBMCs. All receptors come from a woman aged 55-69 years in good health and CMV-seronegative.

This sequence joins TRBV7-9 and TRBJ1-2; 7 nucleotides agree with TRBD1. Per germline, CDR1 SEHNR and CDR2 FQNEAQ (reference sequence). The CDR3 consists of 16 residues. The ends lost 1 base at V and 1 base at J; junction bases unmatched: 6. Here the CDR3 reads CASSLDRGQSNYGYTF. The CDR3 nucleotides are TGTGCCAGCAGCTTAGACAGGGGCCAAAGTAACTATGGCTACACCTTC.

The chain links TRBV6-5 to TRBJ2-7; 9 bases agree with TRBD1. Per the germline V gene, CDR1 is MNHEY and CDR2 is SVGAGI. V gave up 4 bases and J gave up 7 bases; unmatched junction bases: 11. The CDR3 contains 15 residues. CDR3 sequence (DNA): TGTGCCAGCAGTTTCCAACAGGGGGCGGAATGGGAGCAGTACTTC. This sequence encodes CASSFQQGAEWEQYF.

This clone was counted only a few times. The rearrangement joins TRBV2 to TRBJ1-1; D gene unclear. V was cut by 5 bases and J by 5 bases, with 9 bases left in between. Germline CDR1 SNHLY, CDR2 FYNNEI. This CDR3 comprises 12 residues. CDR3: CASSSRGTEAFF. In nucleotides, the CDR3 is TGTGCCAGCAGTAGTCGAGGTACTGAAGCTTTCTTT.

V gene TRBV19 combines with J gene TRBJ1-1; D not certain. This CDR3 is 14 amino acids long. V lost 2 bases, J lost 1 base, and 8 bases lay in between. CDR1 and CDR2 (germline): LNHDA, SQIVND (reference sequence). The DNA of the CDR3 is TGTGCCAGTAGTATACTGACACAGAACACTGAAGCTTTCTTT. Its translation is CASSILTQNTEAFF.

The genes are TRBV6-5 and TRBJ2-1; 9 bases line up with TRBD2. With 0 bases clipped from V and 1 base from J, the junction kept 1 base outside the gene matches. In germline, CDR1 is MNHEY, CDR2 SVGAGI. CDR3 length: 16 residues. CDR3 DNA sequence: TGTGCCAGCAGTTACTCGGGACTAGCATCCTACAATGAGCAGTTCTTC. Its translation: CASSYSGLASYNEQFF.

The CDR3 DNA reads as TGTGCCAGCAGCTTAGCGGGGCGCGGAAGCAATCAGCCCCAGCATTTT. Residues: CASSLAGRGSNQPQHF. This chain uses TRBV7-8 with TRBJ1-5; TRBD1 is a possible D gene (5 bases). Germline CDR1 is SGHVS and CDR2 is FQNEAQ. V gave up 0 bases and J gave up 1 base, with 10 bases separating them. The CDR3 runs to 16 residues.

This clone has only one observation. This chain connects TRBV27 to TRBJ2-3, with 13 nucleotides matching TRBD2. Germline trimming cut 2 bases from V and 4 bases from J; bases unmatched to any gene: 6. Germline CDR1 MNHEY, CDR2 SMNVEV (reference sequence). This CDR3 comprises 17 residues. DNA for the CDR3: TGTGCCAGCAGTTTACTCGGACTAGCGGGAGTGTCAGATACGCAGTATTTT. It yields the protein CASSLLGLAGVSDTQYF.

This CDR3 is CASSYGPSVSYEQYF. The CDR3, as DNA: TGTGCCAGCAGTTACGGGCCGTCGGTCTCCTACGAGCAGTACTTC. This rearrangement joins TRBV6-5 to TRBJ2-7; no firm D call. The CDR3 extends over 15 amino acids. Germline V lookup: CDR1 MNHEY, CDR2 SVGAGI. The V end was cut by 2 bases, the J end by 0 bases, with 11 bases between.

The chain couples TRBV7-9 to TRBJ2-5; 10 bases are shared with TRBD1. Unmatched junction bases numbered 6, after V lost 0 bases and J lost 5 bases. The CDR3 length is 16 residues. Germline values: CDR1 SEHNR, CDR2 FQNEAQ (reference sequence). The CDR3 nucleotides read TGTGCCAGCAGCTTAGCGACAGGGGGCTTGGGGGAGACCCAGTACTTC. Protein product: CASSLATGGLGETQYF.

J is TRBJ1-3 and V is TRBV6-4; 7 bases are a match to TRBD1. Losses at the gene ends were 0 bases for V and 2 bases for J; bases not matched to a gene: 4. This CDR3 has 16 amino acids. Germline V gene data show CDR1 as MRHNA and CDR2 as SNTAGT. The CDR3: CASSDSKGAPGNTIYF. The CDR3 DNA sequence: TGTGCCAGCAGTGACTCAAAGGGGGCGCCTGGAAACACCATATATTTT.

The chain carries TRBV30 and TRBJ2-1, with 9 nucleotides matching TRBD2. V trimming: 3 bases; J trimming: 3 bases; junction bases outside the gene matches: 9. This CDR3 contains 16 residues. Germline values: CDR1 GTSNPN, CDR2 SVGIG (reference sequence). CDR3 nucleotides: TGTGCCTGGAGCGAAATTGGCGGGAGGGTCTACAATGAGCAGTTCTTC. This translates into CAWSEIGGRVYNEQFF.

This chain uses TRBV10-2 with TRBJ2-3, with 13 bases that match TRBD2. The CDR3 is 16 amino acids. Looked up from germline, CDR1 is WSHSY and CDR2 is SAAADI. J was trimmed by 4 bases and V by 8 bases; bases with no gene match: 9. DNA of the CDR3: TGCGCCAGCGGGGGCCGAACTAGCGGGAGGGCAGATACGCAGTATTTT. It yields the protein CASGGRTSGRADTQYF.

This chain links TRBV7-8 with TRBJ2-2; the D gene is possibly TRBD1 (5 bases). Trimming took off 2 bases at V and 6 bases at J, with 10 bases between the two ends. CDR1 is SGHVS, CDR2 FQNEAQ, per germline. The CDR3 length is 14 residues. The CDR3 DNA reads as TGTGCCAGCAGCTTAAGGCTGACAGCCGGGGAGCTGTTTTTT. This translates into CASSLRLTAGELFF.

The rearrangement uses TRBV5-6 and TRBJ2-3; possibly TRBD1 for D (9 bases). V was trimmed by 2 bases and J by 5 bases, leaving 15 bases between them. This CDR3 spans 15 amino acids. The germline CDR1 and CDR2 sequences are SGHDT and YYEEEE. Here the CDR3 DNA reads TGTGCCAGCAGCTTCTTAGCGGGACAGGGAGATACGCAGTATTTT. It codes for CASSFLAGQGDTQYF. The whole variable domain, remainder taken from reference TRBV5-6 and TRBJ2-3, is DAGVTQSPTHLIKTRGQQVTLRCSPKSGHDTVSWYQQALGQGPQFIFQYYEEEERQRGNFPDRFSGHQFPNYSSELNVNALLLGDSALYLCASSFLAGQGDTQYFGPGTRLTVL.

This clone was recorded only once. V usage is TRBV27 and J usage is TRBJ1-6; D is unclear. Germline V gene sequence: CDR1 MNHEY, CDR2 SMNVEV (reference sequence). Between the trimmed V and J ends, which lost 1 base and 4 bases, there was a span of 14 bases. The CDR3 totals 17 residues. Here the CDR3 reads CASSLWFGVEYNSPLHF. CDR3 DNA sequence: TGTGCCAGCAGTTTATGGTTCGGTGTGGAGTATAATTCACCCCTCCACTTT.

V and J are TRBV25-1 and TRBJ1-1, with a tentative D call TRBD1 (5 bases). The V end lost 1 base, the J end lost 8 bases, and 20 bases lay between the germline ends. Germline V gene data show CDR1 as MGHDK and CDR2 as SYGVNS. The CDR3 totals 16 residues. The CDR3 DNA reads TGTGCCAGCAGTGAATTGGATTGGACATTCGGGGGAGAAGCTTTCTTT. Amino acid sequence: CASSELDWTFGGEAFF. The whole variable domain, filled in from reference TRBV25-1 and TRBJ1-1, reads EADIYQTPRYLVIGTGKKITLECSQTMGHDKMYWYQQDPGMELHLIHYSYGVNSTEKGDLSSESTVSRIRTEHFPLTLESARPSHTSQYLCASSELDWTFGGEAFFGQGTRLTVV.

The rearrangement uses TRBV28 and TRBJ1-3; D is unresolved. Trimming removed 2 bases at V and 3 bases at J, with 5 bases between. This CDR3 has 13 residues. From germline, CDR1 is MDHEN and CDR2 SYDVKM. CDR3 coding DNA: TGTGCCAGCAGTTTAAACAATGGAAACACCATATATTTT. This gives the protein CASSLNNGNTIYF.